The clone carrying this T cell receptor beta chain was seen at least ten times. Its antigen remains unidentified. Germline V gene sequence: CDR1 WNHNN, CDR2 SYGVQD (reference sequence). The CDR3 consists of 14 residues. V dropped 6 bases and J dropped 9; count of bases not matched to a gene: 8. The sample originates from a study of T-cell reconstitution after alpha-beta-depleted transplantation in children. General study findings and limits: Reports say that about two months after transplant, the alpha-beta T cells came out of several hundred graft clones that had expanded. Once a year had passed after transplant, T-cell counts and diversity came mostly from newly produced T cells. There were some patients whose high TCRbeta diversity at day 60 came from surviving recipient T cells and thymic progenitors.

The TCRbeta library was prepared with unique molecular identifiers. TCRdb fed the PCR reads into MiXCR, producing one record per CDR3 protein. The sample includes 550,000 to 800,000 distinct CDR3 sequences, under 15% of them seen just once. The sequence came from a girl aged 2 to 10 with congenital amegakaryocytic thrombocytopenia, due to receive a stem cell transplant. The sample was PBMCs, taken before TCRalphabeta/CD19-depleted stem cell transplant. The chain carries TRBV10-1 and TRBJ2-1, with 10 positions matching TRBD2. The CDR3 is CASRESGRDSEQFF. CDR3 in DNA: TGCGCCAGCAGAGAGAGCGGGAGGGATTCTGAGCAGTTCTTC.